This is a list of T cell receptor beta chains from one sample in a study of cytomegalovirus exposure and HLA in healthy donors. Assay: immunoSEQ multiplex PCR; the TCRdb copy retains only in-frame clones and omits some. The sample yields 85,000 to 120,000 clones, roughly 85% seen once. The sequenced material came from PBMCs. These receptors came from a middle-aged man in good health and CMV-seronegative. CDR3s leave out the opening cysteine and the closing phenylalanine or tryptophan.

TRBV11-3,TRBJ2-3,ASSPRSGTDTQY
TRBV9,TRBJ1-2,ASSHGQEEGYT
TRBV7-9,TRBJ1-2,SSSSQGVRGYT
TRBV10-1,TRBJ2-5,ASSGGDRGRGETQY
TRBV5-6,TRBJ1-1,ASSLEGDRGITEAF
TRBV10-3,TRBJ1-1,AISEQRTGNTEAF
TRBV18,TRBJ2-1,ASSPLSGGLNNEQF
TRBV29-1,TRBJ2-4,SVEAGPAKNIQY
TRBV27,TRBJ1-5,ASSSLDRGMGNQPQH
TRBV6-6,TRBJ1-5,ASGQGISQPQH
TRBV6-1,TRBJ1-2,ASSESTGDT
TRBV5-4,TRBJ2-7,ASSLRPVPDNREQY
TRBV6-5,TRBJ1-6,ASSRGQNSPLH
TRBV25-1,TRBJ1-4,ASSETGPNEKLF
TRBV7-3,-,ASSLAGGSYEQY
TRBV4-1,TRBJ2-7,ASSQELTGGYEQY
TRBV9,TRBJ2-5,ASSVTGTAEETQY
TRBV7-6,TRBJ2-5,ASSLETRTGLAY
TRBV4-3,TRBJ2-1,ASSRLDRASYNEQF
TRBV18,TRBJ2-5,ASSRAGGAMETQY
TRBV19,TRBJ2-2,ATSEGYTGELF
TRBV7-9,TRBJ1-1,ASSLRQMNTEAF
TRBV21-1,TRBJ1-3,ASSVRGSGNTIY
TRBV28,TRBJ2-1,ASSLFGTGSYNEQF
TRBV7-9,TRBJ2-7,ASRPTGTGAYEQY
TRBV30,TRBJ2-7,AWSAGLADYEQY
TRBV29-1,TRBJ2-7,SVRGPSYEQY
TRBV10-3,TRBJ2-3,AISESLVADTQY
TRBV29-1,TRBJ1-1,SVSVSGSKAF
TRBV27,TRBJ1-4,ASSLGGFNEKLF
TRBV6-6,TRBJ1-6,ASSYGQQVGSPLH
TRBV19,TRBJ1-2,ASSLSGGDYDYGYT
TRBV15,TRBJ2-2,ATSSGGTGELF
TRBV6-1,TRBJ2-2,ASSESLGTSASGELF
TRBV19,TRBJ2-5,ASSIWQKQY
TRBV6-1,TRBJ1-1,ATRGSMNTEAF
TRBV19,TRBJ2-2,ASSTGQAITGELF